Shown below are 27 T cell receptor beta chains from a single sample sequenced in a study of blood T cell repertoires in COVID-19. The data were produced by immunoSEQ multiplex PCR, yet TCRdb's version contains in-frame clones alone and is incomplete. This table has roughly 240,000 clones, 65% to 90% appearing once. What was sequenced was PBMCs or T cells enriched from blood (not recorded which). Every receptor here comes from a woman aged 50 to 60 with acute COVID-19.

Note on this clone: The germline gene is not matched at one end of the junction; a read error may be the cause. This chain connects TRBV3-1 (or the pseudogene TRBV3-2) to TRBJ2-7; D not resolved. The CDR3 length is 15 residues. Germline V CDR1 and CDR2: LGHDT, YNNKEL (reference sequence). In nucleotides, the CDR3 is TGTGCCAGCAGACAAGATAATTTGCCTTCGAGTGAGCAGTACTTC. This encodes CASRQDNLPSSEQYF.

The chain recombines TRBV4-3 with TRBJ1-1; D is uncertain. Germline V gene data show CDR1 as LGHNA and CDR2 as YSLEER. This CDR3 has 14 residues. The ends were cut back, 1 base at V and 4 bases at J, with 10 bases in the middle. CDR3 amino acids: CASSQGPSGTEAFF. The CDR3 region has the DNA TGCGCCAGCAGCCAAGGTCCCTCCGGCACTGAAGCTTTCTTT.

This clone has only a few counts. This rearrangement joins TRBV4-3 to TRBJ2-3; no clear D. This CDR3 contains 13 residues. Trimming removed 3 bases from V and 0 bases from J, with 4 bases in between. Looked up from germline, CDR1 is LGHNA and CDR2 is YSLEER. CDR3 amino acids: CASSQTSTDTQYF. The CDR3, as DNA: TGCGCCAGCAGCCAGACTAGCACAGATACGCAGTATTTT.

This CDR3 reads CASSSGQLYNSPLHF. CDR3 bases: TGTGCCAGCAGCTCGGGACAGCTTTATAATTCACCCCTCCACTTT. The rearrangement joins TRBV7-2 to TRBJ1-6; 7 bases match TRBD1. J lost 4 bases, V lost 4 bases, and 4 bases had no gene match. This CDR3 has 15 residues. In germline, CDR1 is SGHTA, CDR2 FQGNSA.

This rearrangement joins TRBV6-1 to TRBJ2-5, with 8 bases fitting TRBD2. The CDR3 extends over 15 amino acids. After removal of 1 base from V and 2 bases from J, the junction contained 3 bases not matched to a gene. Germline assignment: CDR1 MNHNS and CDR2 SASEGT. In DNA form, the CDR3 reads TGTGCCAGCAGTGAAGTCCGCGGGGGGCAAGAGACCCAGTACTTC. It specifies CASSEVRGGQETQYF.

The chain links TRBV12-5 to TRBJ2-5, with D possibly matching TRBD2 (5 bases). Trimming shortened V by 6 bases and J by 0 bases, and 14 bases separated the two germline ends. There are 15 residues in the CDR3. Per the germline V gene, CDR1 is LGHNT and CDR2 is FRNRAP. The CDR3 sequence is CASGSGEGYQETQYF. CDR3 coding DNA: TGTGCTAGTGGATCTGGCGAGGGATACCAAGAGACCCAGTACTTC.

The V gene is TRBV12-5, the J gene TRBJ1-1; D ambiguous. Per the germline V gene, CDR1 is LGHNT and CDR2 is FRNRAP. The V end was cut by 3 bases, the J end by 4 bases, with 9 bases between. This CDR3 is built from 13 residues. The CDR3 DNA reads as TGTGCTAGTGGTTTCTCGACGGGCACTGAAGCTTTCTTT. Protein: CASGFSTGTEAFF.

This sequence joins TRBV5-4 and TRBJ1-2; the D gene is possibly TRBD1 (6 bases). The CDR3 has 14 residues. Germline assignment: CDR1 SGHNT and CDR2 YYREEE (reference sequence). Trimming pared 0 bases from V and 2 bases from J, leaving 8 bases between. The CDR3 reads CASSLAGVNYGYTF. CDR3 DNA sequence: TGTGCCAGCAGCTTGGCAGGGGTCAACTATGGCTACACCTTC.

The V and J genes are TRBV6-5 and TRBJ1-2; 8 nucleotides agree with TRBD1. V shed 6 bases and J 8 bases; nucleotides not matched to a gene: 5. There are 12 residues in the CDR3. Germline V gives CDR1 MNHEY, CDR2 SVGAGI. CDR3 in DNA: TGTGCCAGCAGGGACAGGGCCAGCGGCTACACCTTC. Encoded protein: CASRDRASGYTF.

The chain links TRBV5-1 to TRBJ1-2; 9 bases fit TRBD1. After removal of 4 bases from V and 6 bases from J, the junction contained 7 bases not matched to a gene. Germline V gene sequence: CDR1 SGHRS, CDR2 YFSETQ. The CDR3 covers 14 residues. The CDR3, as DNA: TGCGCCAGCAGCCCTCCGGACAGGGGAAATGGCTACACCTTC. Translated: CASSPPDRGNGYTF.

This clone was found once. Other DNA sequences in the same sample also yield this CDR3. The DNA for the CDR3 is TGTGCCTGGAGTGTACGCGGGCTGAACACTGAAGCTTTCTTT. It codes for CAWSVRGLNTEAFF. This sequence joins TRBV30 and TRBJ1-1; no reliable D call. Trimming pared 0 bases from V and 0 bases from J, leaving 8 bases between. This CDR3 spans 14 amino acids. Germline CDR1 GTSNPN, CDR2 SVGIG (reference sequence).

The chain combines TRBV2 with TRBJ1-4; perhaps TRBD1 as D (6 bases). V gave up 5 bases and J gave up 0 bases, with 16 bases separating them. Germline CDR1 reads SNHLY; CDR2 reads FYNNEI. This CDR3 contains 17 residues. CDR3 sequence (DNA): TGTGCCAGCAGTTTCCGACAGGATGATACAACTAATGAAAAACTGTTTTTT. Amino acid sequence: CASSFRQDDTTNEKLFF.

V gene TRBV5-8 combines with J gene TRBJ1-1, with 8 bases lining up with TRBD1. CDR1 and CDR2 from the germline V gene are SGHTS and YDEGEE. V lost 0 bases, J lost 1 base, and 2 bases stayed unmatched. The CDR3 spans 15 residues. The CDR3 here is CASSLGDRTNTEAFF. The DNA of the CDR3 is TGTGCCAGCAGCTTGGGGGACAGGACGAACACTGAAGCTTTCTTT.

The rearrangement links TRBV11-1 to TRBJ1-2; 8 bases fit TRBD1. Germline V gene data show CDR1 as SGHAT and CDR2 as FQDESV (reference sequence). The CDR3 spans 13 residues. Trimming at V came to 1 base and at J to 7 bases, leaving 2 bases not matched to a gene. The CDR3 loop reads CASSLEGQVGYTF. The CDR3 bases are TGTGCCAGCAGCTTAGAGGGACAGGTTGGCTACACCTTC.

This chain uses TRBV14 with TRBJ2-2; TRBD2 matches 8 bases. Looked up from germline, CDR1 is SGHDN and CDR2 is FVKESK. The CDR3 has 14 amino acids. V gave up 4 bases and J gave up 6 bases; unmatched junction bases: 4. CDR3 sequence (DNA): TGTGCCAGCAGCCCCGGGACTAGTCCCGGGGAGCTGTTTTTT. Its protein product is CASSPGTSPGELFF.

The chain employs TRBV30 and TRBJ1-5, with D possibly being TRBD1 (6 bases). V lost 3 bases and J 7 bases, leaving 16 bases between the germline ends. The CDR3 is made up of 14 amino acids. CDR1 is GTSNPN, CDR2 SVGIG, per germline (reference sequence). CDR3 DNA sequence: TGTGCCTGGAGCCCCGGGGGGGGCAGGCAGCCCCAGCATTTT. Its protein product is CAWSPGGGRQPQHF.

The V call is TRBV5-4, the J call TRBJ1-2; 8 bases fit TRBD1. J gave up 4 bases and V 4 bases, and 6 bases lay outside the gene matches. CDR1 and CDR2 from the germline V gene are SGHNT and YYREEE (reference sequence). The CDR3 loop spans 14 amino acids. The CDR3 loop reads CASSPGQGFYGYTF. Here the CDR3 DNA reads TGTGCCAGCAGCCCCGGACAGGGCTTCTATGGCTACACCTTC.

The chain has TRBV6-2 or TRBV6-3 and TRBJ1-6; unclear D gene. Germline CDR1 reads MNHEY; CDR2 reads SVGEGT. The CDR3 totals 15 residues. V was clipped by 2 bases and J by 0 bases, with 5 bases between them. The CDR3 DNA sequence: TGTGCCAGCAGTTACGGGAGCTCCTATAATTCACCCCTCCACTTT. Protein: CASSYGSSYNSPLHF.

This chain joins TRBV12-3 or TRBV12-4 and TRBJ1-1; no definite D call. V lost 6 bases to trimming and J lost 0 bases, with 5 bases between them. The CDR3 has 12 residues. The CDR3 DNA reads TGTGCCAGCAGCGTTTTGAACACTGAAGCTTTCTTT. Amino acids: CASSVLNTEAFF.

This chain joins TRBV11-1 and TRBJ1-1; D may be TRBD1 (6 bases). Between the trimmed V and J ends, which lost 4 bases and 0 bases, there was a span of 15 bases. The CDR3 sequence is 16 residues long. Germline CDR1 reads SGHAT; CDR2 reads FQDESV (reference sequence). The chain's CDR3 is CASSSGRGAVNTEAFF. CDR3 sequence (DNA): TGTGCCAGCAGCTCAGGTCGGGGGGCTGTGAACACTGAAGCTTTCTTT.

This clone appeared a single time. V is TRBV10-3 and J is TRBJ1-2; D gene uncertain. Trimming took 2 bases from V and 8 from J, leaving 6 bases between them. The CDR3 contains 11 residues. Germline V gene sequence: CDR1 ENHRY, CDR2 SYGVKD. The CDR3 nucleotides read TGTGCCATCAGTGAGCTGCAGGGCTACACCTTC. Protein: CAISELQGYTF.

The gene calls are TRBV14 and TRBJ2-3; 7 nucleotides agree with TRBD2. The CDR3 is made up of 16 amino acids. The ends lost 3 bases at V and 0 bases at J; junction bases unmatched: 6. Germline CDR1 is SGHDN and CDR2 is FVKESK. The CDR3 DNA is TGTGCCAGCAGCCATACTAGCGTAGTTAGCACAGATACGCAGTATTTT. Translated: CASSHTSVVSTDTQYF.

The chain uses TRBV7-3 and TRBJ2-5; tentative D call: TRBD2 (5 bases). V lost 4 bases and J 5 bases, leaving 14 bases between the germline ends. This CDR3 comprises 14 residues. CDR1 SGHTA and CDR2 FQGTGA come from the germline V gene. CDR3 protein: CASSSGSPGETQYF. The CDR3 DNA is TGTGCCAGCAGCTCTGGGTCCCCGGGGGAGACCCAGTACTTC.

The count of this clone is one. CDR3: CASSIEGAESPLHF. CDR3 bases: TGTGCCAGTAGTATTGAGGGGGCAGAGTCACCCCTCCACTTT. This chain links TRBV19 with TRBJ1-6, with 7 bases lining up with TRBD1. Germline V lookup: CDR1 LNHDA, CDR2 SQIVND (reference sequence). CDR3 size: 14 residues. After removal of 3 bases from V and 10 bases from J, the junction contained 6 bases not matched to a gene.

This clone was detected a few times. The chain combines TRBV10-3 with TRBJ1-2; 9 bases fit TRBD1. From germline, CDR1 is ENHRY and CDR2 SYGVKD. The junction had 2 bases not matched to a gene; V was cut back by 4 bases and J by 2 bases. CDR3 size: 14 residues. As DNA, the CDR3 is TGTGCCATCAGTGGGGGGACAGGGAACTATGGCTACACCTTC. It encodes CAISGGTGNYGYTF.

This clone was observed once. This sample also contains other DNA sequences that code for the same CDR3. CDR3 protein: CAWSVQGETQYF. CDR3 DNA sequence: TGTGCCTGGAGTGTACAGGGAGAGACCCAGTACTTC. The chain combines TRBV30 with TRBJ2-5, with TRBD1 as a possible D gene (6 bases). V lost 0 bases, J lost 4 bases, and 6 bases lay in between. CDR1 is GTSNPN and CDR2 is SVGIG in the germline V gene (reference sequence). The CDR3 extends over 12 amino acids.

The gene calls are TRBV24-1 and TRBJ1-4; 7 bases line up with TRBD1. Germline V lookup: CDR1 KGHDR, CDR2 SFDVKD. With V trimmed by 7 bases and J by 1 base, 5 bases remained unmatched. The CDR3 is made up of 15 amino acids. The DNA of the CDR3 is TGTGCCACCAGGAAGGGGGCTTTAACTAATGAAAAACTGTTTTTT. It is translated as CATRKGALTNEKLFF.